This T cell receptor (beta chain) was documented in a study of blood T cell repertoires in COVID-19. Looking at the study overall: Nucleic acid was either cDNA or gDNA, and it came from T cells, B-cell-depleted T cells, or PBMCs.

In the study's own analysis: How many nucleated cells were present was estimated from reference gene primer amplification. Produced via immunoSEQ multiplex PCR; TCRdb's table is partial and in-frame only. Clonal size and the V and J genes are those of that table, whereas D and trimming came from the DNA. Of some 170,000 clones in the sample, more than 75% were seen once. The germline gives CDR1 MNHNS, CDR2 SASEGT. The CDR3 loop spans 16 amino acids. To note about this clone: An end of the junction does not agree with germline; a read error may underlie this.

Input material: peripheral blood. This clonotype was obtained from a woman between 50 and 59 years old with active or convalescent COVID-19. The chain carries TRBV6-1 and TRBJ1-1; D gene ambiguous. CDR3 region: CASSEVRTRGYTEAFF. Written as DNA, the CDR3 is TGTGCCAGCAGCGAAGTAAGGACCCGAGGGTACACTGAAGCTTTCTTT.